A selection of T cell receptor beta chains follows, all from one sample in a study of control samples from healthy donors and cancer patients. The repertoire was sequenced with immunoSEQ multiplex PCR; TCRdb's copy has only in-frame clones and lacks some. The sample includes about 51,000 clones, 88% of them seen just once. The sample comprised PBMCs. These receptors came from a man aged 50 or older with head and neck cancer. The CDR3 runs from the conserved cysteine through the conserved F or W. D genes are given only for firm matches. Size is stated for part of the rows, as once, few or many counts, or as a class when the clone is expanded.

D	size	V	J	DNA	CDR3
.	.	TRBV9	TRBJ2-1	TGTGCCAGCAGCGTAGTGGCACACGAGGGCAATGAGCAGTTCTTC	CASSVVAHEGNEQFF
TRBD1	.	TRBV9	TRBJ1-1	TGTGCCAGCAGCGTAACTTCGACAGGGTTTACTGAAGCTTTCTTT	CASSVTSTGFTEAFF
.	.	TRBV7-5	TRBJ2-4	TGTGTCAGAAGCTACCGGGACAGGGTACGGGTGGACATTCAGTACTTC	CVRSYRDRVRVDIQYF
.	.	TRBV5-4	TRBJ1-4	TGTGCCAGCAGCACTAGGGGATTGGGAAAACTGTTTTTT	CASSTRGLGKLFF
TRBD1	.	TRBV6-5	TRBJ2-7	TGTGCCAGCAGGGATCCCGGGACAGCCTCCTACGAGCAGTACTTC	CASRDPGTASYEQYF
.	.	TRBV7-9	TRBJ2-2	TGTGCCAGCAGCAGAGAGGCGAGTGGACCCGGGGAGCTGTTTTTT	CASSREASGPGELFF
.	.	TRBV30	TRBJ1-4	TGTGCCTGGAGTGCATCCAGGAATGAAAAACTGTTTTTT	CAWSASRNEKLFF
TRBD1	.	TRBV6-5	TRBJ2-3	TGTGCCAGCAGTCGGACAGGGGGGGATACGCAGTATTTT	CASSRTGGDTQYF
.	.	TRBV5-1	TRBJ2-2	TGCGCCAGCAGTCCCCGTGGCGGGGAGCTGTTTTTT	CASSPRGGELFF
.	few	TRBV3-1/TRBV3-2	TRBJ1-6	TGTGCCAGCTCGCGGGACTTTAATTCACCCCTCCACTTT	CASSRDFNSPLHF
.	.	TRBV18	TRBJ1-2	TGTGCCAGCTCACCCCCGGTCGGAACCTATGGCTACACCTTC	CASSPPVGTYGYTF
.	.	TRBV6-5	TRBJ1-2	TGTGCCGCCATTGGGGGATTGGATGGCTACACCTTC	CAAIGGLDGYTF
TRBD2	.	TRBV18	TRBJ2-7	TGTGCCAGCTCACCTGTTGCGGGGGTAGCGGCCGCCTACGAGCAGTACTTC	CASSPVAGVAAAYEQYF
.	.	TRBV5-4	TRBJ2-5	TGTGCCAGCAGCCCCAGGGGAGCGCGAACCCGGGAGACCCAGTACTTC	CASSPRGARTRETQYF
.	.	TRBV27	TRBJ1-1	TGTGCCAGCAGTTTAAGTTCGGGGCTCACTGAAGCTTTCTTT	CASSLSSGLTEAFF
TRBD1	.	TRBV2	TRBJ1-2	TGTGCCAGCAAAGCGGACAGGGTGGACTATGGCTACACCTTC	CASKADRVDYGYTF
.	.	TRBV7-9	TRBJ1-4	TGTGCCAGCAGCTCCGGATCGACAAACCCAGGTGAAAAACTGTTTTTT	CASSSGSTNPGEKLFF
.	.	TRBV3-1/TRBV3-2	TRBJ2-2	TGTGCCAGCAGACGATCCGGAGTCCTAAACACCGGGGAGCTGTTTTTT	CASRRSGVLNTGELFF
TRBD1	.	TRBV13	TRBJ2-3	TGTGCCAGCAGCTGGGACAGGGGTGATACGCAGTATTTT	CASSWDRGDTQYF
.	.	TRBV7-2	TRBJ2-5	TGTGCCAGCAGCCCCCGGGCCCGACTAGAGACCCAGTACTTC	CASSPRARLETQYF
.	.	TRBV7-3	TRBJ1-1	TGTGCCAGCAGCCTTCGGGACAAAGGTAAAGCTTTCTTT	CASSLRDKGKAFF
.	.	TRBV5-6	TRBJ2-7	TGTGCCAGCAGCTTAGTAGGGCAGGGGTACGAGCAGTACTTC	CASSLVGQGYEQYF
TRBD2	few	TRBV4-2	TRBJ2-5	TGTGCCAGCAGCCAAGACGGGCCACTAGCGGGACAAGAGACCCAGTACTTC	CASSQDGPLAGQETQYF
.	once	TRBV6-5	TRBJ2-5	TGTGCCAGCAGCACTCTAGCTTTTCAAGAGACCCAGTACTTC	CASSTLAFQETQYF
.	.	TRBV6-1	TRBJ2-1	TGTGCCAGCAGTGAATCTGGACAGTGGGGGAGAAACAATGAGCAGTTCTTC	CASSESGQWGRNNEQFF
TRBD1	.	TRBV7-6	TRBJ2-3	TGTGCCAGCAGCTTATTATTGGCAGGGGGTGGCACAGATACGCAGTATTTT	CASSLLLAGGGTDTQYF
.	once	TRBV27	TRBJ1-6	TGTGCCAGCAGTTCCCGACAAGACAATTCACCCCTCCACTTT	CASSSRQDNSPLHF
.	.	TRBV29-1	TRBJ2-6	TGCAGCGTTGGGGTCTCTGGGGCCAACGTCCTGACTTTC	CSVGVSGANVLTF
TRBD1	.	TRBV9	TRBJ1-2	TGTGCCAGCAGCGAAGGACAGGGGGGAATCTATGGCTACACCTTC	CASSEGQGGIYGYTF
.	.	TRBV30	TRBJ2-1	TGTGCCTGGAGTGCCCAAGGGACTGACTACAATGAGCAGTTCTTC	CAWSAQGTDYNEQFF
.	.	TRBV19	TRBJ1-5	TGTGCCAGTAGTACCAGACAGACGAATCAGCCCCAGCATTTT	CASSTRQTNQPQHF
TRBD2	.	TRBV5-5	TRBJ2-7	TGTGCCAGCAGCCTATTGGGCGGGGGGGGCTCCTACGAGCAGTACTTC	CASSLLGGGGSYEQYF
TRBD2	.	TRBV29-1	TRBJ2-1	TGCAGCGTTGAGGCGGGAGGGCGTTTGAATGAGCAGTTCTTC	CSVEAGGRLNEQFF
.	.	TRBV6-5	TRBJ2-3	TGTGCCAGCAGTTGCGTACGAGGGGCAGATACGCAGTATTTT	CASSCVRGADTQYF
.	.	TRBV6-1	TRBJ1-1	TGTGCCAGCAGAGGGGAGGGACCGAACACTGAAGCTTTCTTT	CASRGEGPNTEAFF
TRBD1	.	TRBV6-5	TRBJ1-1	TGTGCCAGCACCAAGACAGGGAGTACTGAAGCTTTCTTT	CASTKTGSTEAFF
.	.	TRBV19	TRBJ2-2	TGTGCCAGTAGTATTACCGGTTATGGGGAGCTGTTTTTT	CASSITGYGELFF
.	once	TRBV6-5	TRBJ1-1	TGTGCCAGCAGTTACCGATCGACAGGGAACACTGAAGCTTTCTTT	CASSYRSTGNTEAFF
TRBD1	few	TRBV9	TRBJ2-7	TGTGCCAGCAGCGTAGATATTTCGGGGACAGGGACCATCTACGAGCAGTACTTC	CASSVDISGTGTIYEQYF
TRBD2	.	TRBV27	TRBJ2-3	TGTGCCAGCAGTCCTATAGCGGGAGGAGGGACAGATACGCAGTATTTT	CASSPIAGGGTDTQYF
TRBD2	.	TRBV7-2	TRBJ2-5	TGTGCCAGCAGCTTAGTTTGGGGGACTAGGGCCCAAGAGACCCAGTACTTC	CASSLVWGTRAQETQYF
TRBD2	.	TRBV10-3	TRBJ2-2	TGTGCCATCAGTGAATTTAGCGGGAGTCAGGGCACCGGGGAGCTGTTTTTT	CAISEFSGSQGTGELFF
TRBD2	once	TRBV9	TRBJ2-7	TGTGCCAGCAGCGTCCAAGCGGGAGGGAAACCCTACGAGCAGTACTTC	CASSVQAGGKPYEQYF
TRBD1	.	TRBV4-3	TRBJ2-2	TGCGCCAGCAGCCAAAATGGACAGGGAATCTCCGGGGAGCTGTTTTTT	CASSQNGQGISGELFF
.	.	TRBV27	TRBJ1-6	TGTGCCAGCCAAAGGGGGGGCCCCTATAATTCACCCCTCCACTTT	CASQRGGPYNSPLHF
.	.	TRBV28	TRBJ1-2	TGTGCCAGCCGACTGCCAGGGTTCGGCTATGGCTACACCTTC	CASRLPGFGYGYTF
TRBD2	.	TRBV11-3	TRBJ2-3	TGTGCCAGCAGCTCCCCCAGGGAGGGGGATACGCAGTATTTT	CASSSPREGDTQYF
TRBD1	.	TRBV7-9	TRBJ2-2	TGTGCCAGCAGCTTCTATCCGGGACAGGGGTACACCGGGGAGCTGTTTTTT	CASSFYPGQGYTGELFF
.	few	TRBV5-1	TRBJ1-5	TGCGCCAGCAGCTGGCCCCAGCATTTT	CASSWPQHF
TRBD2	.	TRBV29-1	TRBJ2-2	TGCAGCGTTTGGACATATTCCGGGGGGGGCACCGGGGAGCTGTTTTTT	CSVWTYSGGGTGELFF
.	.	TRBV29-1	TRBJ1-3	TGCAGCGTCCAGGGTTGGGGAAACACCATATATTTT	CSVQGWGNTIYF
.	.	TRBV30	TRBJ1-2	TGTGCCTGGAGTATGGGAAATTCGGGGGAGCCCGGCGGCTACACCTTC	CAWSMGNSGEPGGYTF
TRBD1	.	TRBV9	TRBJ1-3	TGTGCCAGCAGCGCCGTAGGACAGGGGGCAGGAAACACCATATATTTT	CASSAVGQGAGNTIYF
.	.	TRBV10-3	TRBJ1-1	TGTGCCATCAGGGACAGCGAACTTTTGAACACTGAAGCTTTCTTT	CAIRDSELLNTEAFF
.	.	TRBV9	TRBJ2-7	TGTGCCAGCAGCGTAGCTTGGGGTACCTACGAGCAGTACTTC	CASSVAWGTYEQYF
.	.	TRBV9	TRBJ1-5	TGTGCCAGCAGCGTAGGGGCAGCGGGTCAGCCCCAGCATTTT	CASSVGAAGQPQHF
.	.	TRBV30	TRBJ1-4	TGTGCCTGGAGTTTCATCCTAAATGAAAAACTGTTTTTT	CAWSFILNEKLFF
TRBD2	.	TRBV5-4	TRBJ2-1	TGTGCCAGCAGGCCGAGCGGGACCCACAATGAGCAGTTCTTC	CASRPSGTHNEQFF
TRBD2	.	TRBV24-1	TRBJ2-3	TGTGCCACCAGTGCCGGACTAGCCACACGAGATACGCAGTATTTT	CATSAGLATRDTQYF